One and the same sample provided the 2 T cell receptor beta chains below, sequenced in a study of T-cell memory formation after mild COVID-19. TCRdb itself ran the 5' RACE reads through MiXCR, one entry per CDR3 protein. Among 350,000 to 500,000 distinct CDR3 sequences listed, roughly 18% were seen once. Sequencing was performed on PBMCs or a T cell subset sorted from them (not recorded which). These receptors were obtained from a man younger than 35 who had mild COVID-19 (a few samples of this study predate the infection). Cell type and time point are not known.

This clonotype was found many times. V and J are TRBV2 and TRBJ2-1, with D possibly being TRBD1 or TRBD2 (6 bases each). The CDR3 runs to 12 residues. The V and J ends lost 8 bases and 8 bases respectively, with 13 bases between them. Per germline, CDR1 SNHLY and CDR2 FYNNEI. The CDR3 is CASDGGGDEQFF. DNA for the CDR3: TGTGCCAGCGACGGAGGGGGAGATGAGCAGTTCTTC.

This clonotype was detected a few times. The V and J genes are TRBV7-2 and TRBJ2-1; the D gene is possibly TRBD1 (6 bases). Germline CDR1 is SGHTA and CDR2 is FQGNSA. The ends were cut back, 1 base at V and 5 bases at J, with 12 bases in the middle. CDR3 length equals 15 residues. The CDR3 here is CASSLGGPGNNEQFF. The CDR3 coding sequence is TGTGCCAGCAGCTTAGGGGGGCCAGGGAACAATGAGCAGTTCTTC.